Only one count was recorded for the clone carrying this T cell receptor beta chain. Naive-designated CD8 cells lacked CD45RO, were positively enriched for CCR7, and omitted terminally differentiated effector memory CD45RA+ cells. This sample was included in a study of shared clonotypes between healthy human individuals. The CDR3 covers 11 residues. In germline, CDR1 is SQVTM, CDR2 ANQGSEA. Trimming removed 5 bases from V and 10 bases from J, with 12 bases in between. The assay was immunoSEQ multiplex PCR, and TCRdb's table has in-frame clones only and misses some. The table shows about 2,200,000 clones, with 85% to 95% occurring only once.

J is TRBJ2-1 and V is TRBV29-1; tentative D call: TRBD1 (6 bases). Sequencing was done on a sample of naive CD8+ T cells from PBMCs. This sequence was found in a man between 18 and 35 years old in good health. Some clones in this sample may be carry-over from other donors' samples. The DNA for the CDR3 is TGCAGCGTTTACAGGGACGGAGAGCAGTTCTTC. It is translated as CSVYRDGEQFF.